This passage covers 32 T cell receptor beta chains from one sample sequenced in a study of control samples from healthy donors and cancer patients. Only in-frame clones appear in the TCRdb table, and some are missing; sequencing was by immunoSEQ multiplex PCR. The sample lists 130,000 or so clones; around nine tenths were seen once. The source material was blood. These receptor sequences come from a man between 50 and 59 years old in good health.

This chain joins TRBV28 and TRBJ2-6; a possible D gene is TRBD1 (5 bases). V was shortened by 4 bases and J by 4 bases, with 11 bases between the two germline ends. This CDR3 is built from 15 residues. Per the germline V gene, CDR1 is MDHEN and CDR2 is SYDVKM. The CDR3 region has the DNA TGTGCCAGCAGTTCGACAGCTTCCGGGGCCAACGTCCTGACTTTC. Encoded protein: CASSSTASGANVLTF. The entire variable domain, with the rest obtained from reference TRBV28 and TRBJ2-6, is as follows: DVKVTQSSRYLVKRTGEKVFLECVQDMDHENMFWYRQDPGLGLRLIYFSYDVKMKEKGDIPEGYSVSREKKERFSLILESASTNQTSMYLCASSSTASGANVLTFGAGSRLTVL.

The chain employs TRBV27 and TRBJ2-2; 12 bases align to TRBD2. Trimming took 5 bases from V and 3 from J; bases not matched to a gene: 16. CDR1 and CDR2 from the germline V gene are MNHEY and SMNVEV (reference sequence). The CDR3 consists of 20 residues. This chain's CDR3 is CASSLSSGGVFRLDTGELFF. DNA of the CDR3: TGTGCCAGCAGTCTCTCTAGCGGGGGGGTCTTTCGACTCGACACCGGGGAGCTGTTTTTT.

The rearrangement links TRBV11-2 to TRBJ1-6; D might be TRBD1 (5 bases). Trimming left V 6 bases short and J 10 bases short, with 16 bases between. The CDR3 is 14 amino acids. Germline loops: CDR1 SGHAT, CDR2 FQNNGV. CDR3 residues: CASRPQGGGSPLHF. CDR3 DNA sequence: TGTGCCAGCAGACCCCAGGGTGGAGGCTCACCCCTCCACTTT.

This sequence joins TRBV11-2 and TRBJ2-5, with D unclear. Germline V gene sequence: CDR1 SGHAT, CDR2 FQNNGV. CDR3 length: 11 amino acids. The V end was cut by 0 bases, the J end by 7 bases, with 3 bases between. The CDR3 region is CASSLDLTQYF. As DNA, the CDR3 is TGTGCCAGCAGCTTAGACTTGACCCAGTACTTC.

V gene TRBV4-1 combines with J gene TRBJ1-1; D call uncertain. Germline lookup yields CDR1 MGHRA and CDR2 YSYEKL. V dropped 0 bases and J dropped 11 bases, with 19 bases sitting between them. The CDR3 length is 15 residues. CDR3 in DNA: TGCGCCAGCAGCCAAGACTTTGGACTCTTCCGGAAGGCTTTCTTT. Protein product: CASSQDFGLFRKAFF.

This chain connects TRBV7-9 to TRBJ2-1; D gene uncertain. The CDR3 is made up of 13 amino acids. V was pared by 5 bases and J by 7 bases, with 12 bases between. Per the germline V gene, CDR1 is SEHNR and CDR2 is FQNEAQ (reference sequence). DNA of the CDR3: TGTGCCAGCAGCCCCTCGGGTGGAAATGAGCAGTTCTTC. Translating gives CASSPSGGNEQFF.

The rearrangement uses TRBV7-9 and TRBJ2-5, with D tentatively TRBD1 (5 bases). CDR3 length: 15 amino acids. The germline gives CDR1 SEHNR, CDR2 FQNEAQ (reference sequence). V was pared by 1 base and J by 1 base, with 10 bases between. This CDR3 is CASSLGSGSQETQYF. DNA for the CDR3: TGTGCCAGCAGCTTAGGGTCAGGGTCCCAAGAGACCCAGTACTTC.

This chain uses TRBV7-8 with TRBJ1-1; a possible D gene is TRBD1 (6 bases). Germline CDR1 SGHVS, CDR2 FQNEAQ. The CDR3 length is 15 residues. Between the trimmed V and J ends, which lost 3 bases and 4 bases, there was a span of 15 bases. The CDR3 reads CASSFQGPPGTEAFF. The CDR3 DNA follows: TGTGCCAGCAGCTTTCAGGGGCCACCGGGCACTGAAGCTTTCTTT.

The chain couples TRBV9 to TRBJ2-2; unclear D gene. CDR1 SGDLS and CDR2 YYNGEE come from the germline V gene. V dropped 3 bases and J dropped 1 base, with 1 base sitting between them. The CDR3 runs 12 residues. CDR3 sequence (DNA): TGTGCCAGCAGCGAGAACACCGGGGAGCTGTTTTTT. Translation gives CASSENTGELFF.

The genes are TRBV28 and TRBJ1-1, with D perhaps TRBD1 (6 bases). V lost 6 bases, J lost 0 bases, and 14 bases lay in between. This CDR3 has 15 residues. Germline assignment: CDR1 MDHEN and CDR2 SYDVKM. CDR3 loop: CASSLSRGMNTEAFF. The DNA of the CDR3 is TGTGCCAGCAGCCTCAGCAGGGGTATGAACACTGAAGCTTTCTTT.

This chain joins TRBV29-1 and TRBJ2-5, with D possibly being TRBD1 (6 bases). CDR3 length equals 11 residues. V lost 6 bases, J lost 3 bases, and 8 bases lay in between. The germline V gene encodes CDR1 SQVTM and CDR2 ANQGSEA. The CDR3 here is CSVHREETQYF. CDR3 DNA: TGCAGCGTGCACAGGGAAGAGACCCAGTACTTC.

The chain's CDR3 is CSVRTGDYEQYF. Here the CDR3 DNA reads TGCAGCGTTCGGACGGGGGACTACGAGCAGTACTTC. The chain uses TRBV29-1 and TRBJ2-7, with a possible D match to TRBD2 (6 bases). CDR1 is SQVTM, CDR2 ANQGSEA, per germline. This CDR3 has 12 residues. Deletions cut 5 bases from V and 3 bases from J, with 11 bases between.

The rearrangement uses TRBV9 and TRBJ2-7; 9 nucleotides line up with TRBD1. Germline trimming cut 3 bases from V and 0 bases from J; bases unmatched to any gene: 7. This CDR3 region has 16 residues. Germline V gives CDR1 SGDLS, CDR2 YYNGEE. The CDR3 DNA is TGTGCCAGCAGCGACCACCGGGACAGGGACTCCTACGAGCAGTACTTC. Its protein product is CASSDHRDRDSYEQYF.

Concerning this clone itself: No conserved phenylalanine or tryptophan ends this CDR3, so it is likely a read error. The limits of the CDR3 on the DNA are not certain, so only TCRdb's listed CDR3 is given. The rearrangement uses TRBV5-4 and TRBJ1-1; the listed D gene, TRBD1, was not tested against the DNA. The CDR3 has 12 residues if both end residues are counted. The germline V gene has CDR1 SGHNT and CDR2 YYREEE (reference sequence). The CDR3: CASSLGAGLSVV.

This chain links TRBV2 with TRBJ1-4, with 7 bases that match TRBD1. V lost 5 bases to trimming and J lost 8 bases; unmatched junction nucleotides: 20. CDR3 size: 18 residues. CDR1 is SNHLY, CDR2 FYNNEI, per germline. The CDR3, as DNA: TGTGCCAGCAGTTCACCGGCGAGCACAGGGGTGGGGAGGGAAAAACTGTTTTTT. This sequence encodes CASSSPASTGVGREKLFF.

This chain connects TRBV11-3 to TRBJ1-5; 9 bases fit TRBD1. The trim removed 5 bases at V and 7 bases at J, leaving 3 bases unmatched. The CDR3 consists of 13 residues. The germline gives CDR1 SGHNT, CDR2 YENEEA. The CDR3: CASSQDRGQPQHF. CDR3 nucleotide sequence: TGTGCCAGCAGCCAGGACAGGGGACAGCCCCAGCATTTT. The full variable domain, completed using reference TRBV11-3 and TRBJ1-5, is EAGVVQSPRYKIIEKKQPVAFWCNPISGHNTLYWYLQNLGQGPELLIRYENEEAVDDSQLPKDRFSAERLKGVDSTLKIQPAELGDSAVYLCASSQDRGQPQHFGDGTRLSIL.

V gene TRBV28 combines with J gene TRBJ2-7; 10 nucleotides align to TRBD1. The germline gives CDR1 MDHEN, CDR2 SYDVKM. CDR3 length: 15 residues. With 4 bases clipped from V and 4 bases from J, the junction kept 7 bases outside the gene matches. The CDR3 sequence: CASSSPGQGSYEQYF. The CDR3 region has the DNA TGTGCCAGCAGTTCGCCGGGACAGGGGTCGTACGAGCAGTACTTC.

The chain combines TRBV5-4 with TRBJ2-7; TRBD2 agrees at 9 bases. This CDR3 comprises 15 residues. Germline assignment: CDR1 SGHNT and CDR2 YYREEE (reference sequence). V shed 3 bases and J 1 base; nucleotides not matched to a gene: 5. CDR3 nucleotides: TGTGCCAGCAGCTGGGGGACTAGCTCGTCCTACGAGCAGTACTTC. Translating gives CASSWGTSSSYEQYF. Drawing the rest from reference TRBV5-4 and TRBJ2-7, the complete variable domain is ETGVTQSPTHLIKTRGQQVTLRCSSQSGHNTVSWYQQALGQGPQFIFQYYREEENGRGNFPPRFSGLQFPNYSSELNVNALELDDSALYLCASSWGTSSSYEQYFGPGTRLTVT.

The chain uses TRBV2 and TRBJ2-1, with 16 bases identical to TRBD2. The V and J ends lost 6 bases and 5 bases, in that order; junction bases with no gene match: 13. The CDR3 sequence is 19 residues long. Germline V lookup: CDR1 SNHLY, CDR2 FYNNEI. The CDR3 protein is CASRGTSGGAPGINNEQFF. The CDR3 DNA is TGTGCCAGCAGAGGGACTAGCGGGGGGGCCCCCGGAATAAACAATGAGCAGTTCTTC.

This chain links TRBV24-1 with TRBJ2-5; tentative D call: TRBD1 (7 bases). The germline CDR1 and CDR2 sequences are KGHDR and SFDVKD. V was cut by 0 bases and J by 5 bases, with 15 bases left in between. This CDR3 is built from 16 residues. CDR3 amino acids: CATSDLRQGGGETQYF. The CDR3 DNA is TGTGCCACCAGTGATTTGAGGCAGGGGGGTGGGGAGACCCAGTACTTC.

This chain connects TRBV9 to TRBJ2-7; D perhaps matches TRBD2 (6 bases). V lost 0 bases and J lost 7, with 11 bases in between. This CDR3 contains 13 residues. Germline V gene sequence: CDR1 SGDLS, CDR2 YYNGEE. Written as DNA, the CDR3 is TGTGCCAGCAGCGTAGATGGGAGGAGGGAGCAGTACTTC. As protein: CASSVDGRREQYF.

The chain links TRBV9 to TRBJ1-5; D is unclear. The CDR3 sequence is 14 residues long. V lost 0 bases and J lost 1, with 5 bases in between. The germline gives CDR1 SGDLS, CDR2 YYNGEE. The CDR3 loop is CASSVGGSNQPQHF. The CDR3 region has the DNA TGTGCCAGCAGCGTAGGGGGAAGCAATCAGCCCCAGCATTTT.

This rearrangement joins TRBV5-6 to TRBJ2-1; TRBD1 aligns across 7 bases. Germline CDR1 reads SGHDT; CDR2 reads YYEEEE. The J segment lost 2 bases and the V segment lost 4 bases, leaving 9 bases of the junction unmatched. The CDR3 is made up of 16 amino acids. CDR3 DNA: TGTGCCAGCAGCCCCTCACCGACAGGGACCTACAATGAGCAGTTCTTC. Protein product: CASSPSPTGTYNEQFF.

The chain couples TRBV2 to TRBJ1-1, with D possibly matching TRBD1 (6 bases). Deletions cut 1 base from V and 10 bases from J, with 13 bases between. Looked up from germline, CDR1 is SNHLY and CDR2 is FYNNEI. CDR3 length equals 13 residues. CDR3 sequence (DNA): TGTGCCAGCAGTGAAGTGATGGGGGGGCGAGCTTTCTTT. This gives the protein CASSEVMGGRAFF.

V gene TRBV5-6 combines with J gene TRBJ1-6; D is perhaps TRBD1 (5 bases). Germline-derived CDR1 and CDR2 are SGHDT and YYEEEE. This CDR3 contains 15 residues. V gave up 0 bases and J gave up 6 bases, with 10 bases separating them. The CDR3 is CASSLVPGPNSPLHF. In nucleotides, the CDR3 is TGTGCCAGCAGCTTGGTTCCGGGACCTAATTCACCCCTCCACTTT.

This clone was found once. The rearrangement joins TRBV7-3 to TRBJ2-5, with D maybe TRBD1 (6 bases). Trimming left V 5 bases short and J 0 bases short, with 13 bases between. The germline gives CDR1 SGHTA, CDR2 FQGTGA. The CDR3 consists of 15 residues. This CDR3 reads CASSPGTTNQETQYF. The CDR3 DNA sequence: TGTGCCAGCAGCCCAGGGACAACTAACCAAGAGACCCAGTACTTC.

The V gene is TRBV28, the J gene TRBJ2-2; possibly TRBD2 for D (5 bases). V was clipped by 7 bases and J by 7 bases, with 10 bases between them. CDR1 is MDHEN and CDR2 is SYDVKM in the germline V gene. CDR3 length: 12 residues. The CDR3 here is CASTRVVGELFF. DNA for the CDR3: TGTGCCAGCACGAGGGTGGTCGGGGAGCTGTTTTTT.

The CDR3 sequence: CASSHLDDRKQFF. The DNA for the CDR3 is TGTGCCAGCAGTCACCTAGATGACAGGAAGCAGTTCTTC. The rearrangement joins TRBV6-5 to TRBJ2-1, with D perhaps matching TRBD1 (6 bases). Deletions cut 5 bases from V and 11 bases from J, with 16 bases between. Germline CDR1 and CDR2: MNHEY and SVGAGI. CDR3 length: 13 amino acids.

Only a few counts were recorded for this clone. The chain links TRBV28 to TRBJ2-5, with D possibly TRBD2 on 6 matching bases. V was cut by 5 bases and J by 1 base, with 11 bases left in between. Germline V lookup: CDR1 MDHEN, CDR2 SYDVKM. The CDR3 extends over 14 amino acids. This CDR3 is CASSRRDGQETQYF. CDR3 in DNA: TGTGCCAGCAGTCGGCGGGACGGCCAAGAGACCCAGTACTTC.

The chain employs TRBV5-6 and TRBJ2-5; perhaps TRBD1 as D (6 bases). The length of the CDR3 is 11 residues. Between the trimmed V and J ends, which lost 7 bases and 5 bases, there was a span of 9 bases. CDR1 SGHDT and CDR2 YYEEEE come from the germline V gene. DNA of the CDR3: TGTGCCAGCGAGACAGGCGAGACCCAGTACTTC. Its protein product is CASETGETQYF.

The chain carries TRBV12-3 or TRBV12-4 and TRBJ2-5; 7 bases are a match to TRBD1. The CDR3 runs 13 residues. V lost 5 bases and J lost 3; bases outside the gene matches: 3. CDR3 region: CASSRDSKETQYF. CDR3 bases: TGTGCCAGCAGTCGGGACAGCAAAGAGACCCAGTACTTC.

This clone is a singleton in its sample. The rearrangement links TRBV11-2 to TRBJ2-1; D not resolved. The CDR3 contains 10 residues. Trimming stripped 5 bases from V and 6 bases from J, with 2 bases between. In germline, CDR1 is SGHAT, CDR2 FQNNGV. The CDR3 loop is CASSPNEQFF. In nucleotides, the CDR3 is TGTGCCAGCAGCCCCAATGAGCAGTTCTTC.